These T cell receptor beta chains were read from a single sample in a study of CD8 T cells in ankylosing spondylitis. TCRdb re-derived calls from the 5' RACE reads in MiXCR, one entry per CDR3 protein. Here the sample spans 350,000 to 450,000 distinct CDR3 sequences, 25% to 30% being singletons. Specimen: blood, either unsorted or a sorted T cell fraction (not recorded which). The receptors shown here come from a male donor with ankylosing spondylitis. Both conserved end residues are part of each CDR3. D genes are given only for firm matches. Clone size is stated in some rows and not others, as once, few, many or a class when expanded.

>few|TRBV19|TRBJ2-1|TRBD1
TGTGCCAGTAGTATCGGGCGGGGACAGGTCTCCTACAATGAGCAGTTCTTC
CASSIGRGQVSYNEQFF
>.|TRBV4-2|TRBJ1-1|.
TGTGCCAGCAGCTTGTCCCAGGGTGGAATGAACACTGAAGCTTTCTTT
CASSLSQGGMNTEAFF
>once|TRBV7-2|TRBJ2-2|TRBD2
TGTGCCAGCAGCTTTCCTGGGACTAGCAACACCGGGGAGCTGTTTTTT
CASSFPGTSNTGELFF
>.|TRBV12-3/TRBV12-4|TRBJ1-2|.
TGTGCCAGCAGTCCTCGGGACGGACTGTGGTATGGCTACACCTTC
CASSPRDGLWYGYTF
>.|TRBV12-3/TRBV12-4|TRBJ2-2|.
TGTGCCAGCAGTCCCCTCGGGGGGCCGGACGGGGAGCTGTTTTTT
CASSPLGGPDGELFF
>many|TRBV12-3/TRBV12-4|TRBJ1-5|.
TGTGCCAGCAGCTTGGATCTCAATCAGCCCCAGCATTTT
CASSLDLNQPQHF
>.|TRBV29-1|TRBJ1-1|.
TGCACCCCCGGGGGGACTGAAGCTTTCTTT
CTPGGTEAFF
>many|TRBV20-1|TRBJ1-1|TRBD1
TGCAGTGCTAGAAGGGACAGGGGGCACCCTGAAGCTTTCTTT
CSARRDRGHPEAFF
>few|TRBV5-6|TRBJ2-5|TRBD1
TGTGCCAGCAGCTTGATCTTACAGGGGCTGCGGGAGACCCAGTACTTC
CASSLILQGLRETQYF
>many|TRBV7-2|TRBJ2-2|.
TGTGCCAGCAGTCCCACCCCGCGCACCGGGGAGCTGTTTTTT
CASSPTPRTGELFF
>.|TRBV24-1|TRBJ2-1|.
TGTGCCACCAGTGATTACAGAAGCTCCTACAATGAGCAGTTCTTC
CATSDYRSSYNEQFF
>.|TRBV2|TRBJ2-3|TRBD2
TGTGCCAGCGGGGGGGTAGCGGCCACAGATACGCAGTATTTT
CASGGVAATDTQYF
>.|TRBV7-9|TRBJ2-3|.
TGTGCCAGCAGCTTAGATTTGTGGGGTGCGGGCACAGATACGCAGTATTTT
CASSLDLWGAGTDTQYF
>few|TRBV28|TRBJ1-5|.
TGTGCCAGCAGTCCGAATCAGCCCCAGCATTTT
CASSPNQPQHF
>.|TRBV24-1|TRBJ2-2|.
TGTGCCACCAGTGATCCCACTGGACGCCCGAACACCGGGGAGCTGTTTTTT
CATSDPTGRPNTGELFF
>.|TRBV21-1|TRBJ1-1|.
TGTGCCAGCAGCAACGAGGCAGGGCGGATGAACACTGAAGCTTTCTTT
CASSNEAGRMNTEAFF
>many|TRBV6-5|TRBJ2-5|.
TGTGCCAGCAGTTACAGAGAGACCCAGTACTTC
CASSYRETQYF
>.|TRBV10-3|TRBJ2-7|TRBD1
TGTGCCATCAGTACCGGGACAGGGATCGAGCAGTACTTC
CAISTGTGIEQYF
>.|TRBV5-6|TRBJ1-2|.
TGTGCCAGCAGCCCGGAATGGGGCACTAACTATGGCTACACCTTC
CASSPEWGTNYGYTF
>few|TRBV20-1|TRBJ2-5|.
TGCAGTGCGAAAGGATTTCAAGAGACCCAGTACTTC
CSAKGFQETQYF